The TCR beta chain under discussion was sequenced for a study of post-analysis software for immune sequencing data (dated by TCRdb to between 2014 and 2017). Broadly, across the study: Recorded disease courses included relapsing-remitting, secondary progressive and progressive-relapsing multiple sclerosis, with some patients lacking subtype annotation. The multiple sclerosis patient repertoires were compared with ten to eleven previously published healthy control repertoires from donors aged about 6 to 26 years. A subset of samples was prepared in parallel using single-end sample barcoding, then pooled and co-amplified after Illumina adapter ligation. General conclusions and limits of the study: Multiple sclerosis patients had significantly lower normalized Chao1 diversity than controls, a result that suggests substantial peripheral T-cell clonal expansion. The control group was slightly older than the multiple sclerosis patient group. Strong co-clustering of samples prepared in the same batch was shown by direct clustering with F measure, prompting a batch-effect correction. Significantly higher frequencies in patients than in controls were found for roughly 5 TRBV segments, including TRBV5-6, TRBV5-1 and TRBV20-1.

V is clipped by 5 bases and J by 3 bases, and the sequence between their germline boundaries is 17 bases long. The CDR3 runs 14 amino acids, cysteine and phenylalanine included. Here the CDR3 DNA is all that survives: 42 bases in frame from base 1. Via the germline V gene (reference sequence), CDR1 is DFQATT and CDR2 SNEGSKA. Libraries were constructed by PCR. Sequenced on an Illumina HiSeq 2500. Unique molecular identifiers were incorporated into TCR beta cDNA libraries to reduce PCR and sequencing biases. Per 1 to 10 million input T cells, approximately 500,000 cDNA molecules were obtained, such that each molecule approximated one T cell. The patient libraries were prepared and sequenced with the same protocol used for the earlier healthy control dataset. Within a given batch, samples were prepared together, multiplexed and sequenced on the same HiSeq lane. Per the authors' processing: MIGEC was used to process the raw barcoded reads, and molecular identifier groups with only a single read were discarded before consensus assembly and CDR3 extraction. Clonotype tables were post-analysed with VDJtools, normalizing diversity by down-sampling all datasets to the smallest sample size. In repertoire overlap clustering, CDR3 amino acid sequences, but not nucleotide sequences, were matched to correct batch-related cross-sample contamination. The raw public data were reprocessed by TCRdb itself: fastp quality trimming at Q25, MiXCR clonotype calling, in-frame beta chains only. Duplicate CDR3 protein sequences are folded into a single record with the most common DNA and genes. The V and J calls reflect TCRdb's pipeline rather than the authors' work. Here the sample has 750,000 to 950,000 distinct CDR3 sequences; about half occur a single time. The top ten hold roughly 4.4% of the sample.

To demonstrate the VDJtools post-analysis software, TCR beta repertoires were profiled from the peripheral blood of about 13 young patients with multiple sclerosis. The patients with multiple sclerosis were children and adolescents between roughly 6 and 17 years of age. This clonotype was seen a handful of times. Its specific antigen is unknown. Per-base quality was not reported, and no clone a single base away is much larger than it. The receptor was isolated from a girl under 18 with multiple sclerosis. Sequences were obtained from blood. The chain employs TRBV20-1 and TRBJ2-7; matching of 6 bases hints at TRBD2 as the D gene. The CDR3 loop reads CSAPRDGGVYEQYF. In nucleotides, the sequence is TGCAGTGCTCCTCGGGACGGCGGGGTCTACGAGCAGTACTTC.